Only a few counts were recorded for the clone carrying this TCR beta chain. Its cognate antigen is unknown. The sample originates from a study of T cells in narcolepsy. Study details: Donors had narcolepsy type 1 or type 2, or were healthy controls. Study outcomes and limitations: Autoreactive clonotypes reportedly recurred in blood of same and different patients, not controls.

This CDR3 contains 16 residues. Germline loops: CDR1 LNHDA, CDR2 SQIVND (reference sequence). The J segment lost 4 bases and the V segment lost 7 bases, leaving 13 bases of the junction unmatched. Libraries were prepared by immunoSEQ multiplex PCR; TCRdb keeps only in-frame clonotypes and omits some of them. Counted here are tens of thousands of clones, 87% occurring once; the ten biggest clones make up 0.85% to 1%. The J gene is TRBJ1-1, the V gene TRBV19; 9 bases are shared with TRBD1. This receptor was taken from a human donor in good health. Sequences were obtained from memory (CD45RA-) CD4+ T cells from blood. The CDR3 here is CASKETGGTVSTEAFF. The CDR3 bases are TGTGCCAGTAAGGAGACAGGGGGAACCGTGTCCACTGAAGCTTTCTTT.